These 5 T cell receptor beta chains came from one sample sequenced in a study of identical twins. One entry per CDR3 protein, called by TCRdb with MiXCR from the 5' RACE reads. The table has more than 1.5 million distinct CDR3 sequences, about 30% seen once. The sequenced sample was cord blood. The source is a newborn girl in good health.

The chain combines TRBV20-1 with TRBJ2-5; 10 bases are a match to TRBD2. This CDR3 has 15 amino acids. CDR1 and CDR2 (germline): DFQATT, SNEGSKA (reference sequence). V shed 4 bases, J shed 5 bases, and the junction held 10 bases outside the gene matches. The CDR3 nucleotides are TGCAGTGCTATGCTAGCGGGAGCGTCCAGGGAGACCCAGTACTTC. It is translated as CSAMLAGASRETQYF.

V gene TRBV7-9 combines with J gene TRBJ2-1; TRBD2 might be the D (6 bases). Germline V gene lookup returns CDR1 SEHNR and CDR2 FQNEAQ (reference sequence). V shed 5 bases and J shed 1 base, with 12 bases lying between them. The CDR3 loop spans 15 amino acids. CDR3 coding DNA: TGTGCCAGCAGCGCGCTGGGGGGATCCTACAATGAGCAGTTCTTC. Its translation: CASSALGGSYNEQFF.

The gene calls are TRBV28 and TRBJ1-2, with no clear D. Germline V gene lookup returns CDR1 MDHEN and CDR2 SYDVKM. Trimming cost V 7 bases and J 5 bases, with 11 bases left between them. CDR3 size: 12 residues. The CDR3: CASTLWEYGYTF. In nucleotides, the CDR3 is TGTGCCAGCACTCTTTGGGAGTATGGCTACACCTTC.

The V call is TRBV18, the J call TRBJ2-7, with D tentatively TRBD2 (6 bases). The CDR3 is made up of 14 amino acids. Germline CDR1 is KGHSH and CDR2 is LQKENI. V lost 0 bases, J lost 2 bases, and 8 bases lay in between. The CDR3 nucleotides read TGTGCCAGCTCACCACCGTCGGGGGCCTACGAGCAGTACTTC. This encodes CASSPPSGAYEQYF.

This clonotype was counted only a few times. The CDR3 coding sequence is TGCAGTGCCTCCCTTTTGGGGGGGTGGTTGTATACGCAGTATTTT. This sequence encodes CSASLLGGWLYTQYF. This chain joins TRBV20-1 and TRBJ2-3; TRBD2 matches at 7 bases. The V gene's germline CDR1 is DFQATT and CDR2 SNEGSKA (reference sequence). V shed 6 bases, J shed 7 bases, and the junction held 16 bases outside the gene matches. The CDR3 runs 15 residues.